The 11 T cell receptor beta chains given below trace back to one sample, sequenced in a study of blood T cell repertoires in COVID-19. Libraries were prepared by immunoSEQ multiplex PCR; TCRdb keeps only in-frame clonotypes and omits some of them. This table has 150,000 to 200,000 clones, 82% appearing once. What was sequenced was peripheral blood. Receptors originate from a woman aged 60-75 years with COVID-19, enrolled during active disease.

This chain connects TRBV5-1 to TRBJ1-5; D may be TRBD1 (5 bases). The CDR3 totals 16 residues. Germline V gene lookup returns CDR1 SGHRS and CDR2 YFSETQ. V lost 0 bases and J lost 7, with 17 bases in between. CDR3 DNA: TGCGCCAGCAGCTTGGGGCCCCGGGGGAGAGGGCAGCCCCAGCATTTT. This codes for CASSLGPRGRGQPQHF.

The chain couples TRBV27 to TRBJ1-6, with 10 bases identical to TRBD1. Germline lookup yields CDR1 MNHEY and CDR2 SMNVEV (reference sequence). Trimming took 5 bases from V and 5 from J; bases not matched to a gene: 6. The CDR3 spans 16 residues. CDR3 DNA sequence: TGTGCCAGCAGTCTCCCCGGGACAGGGGATAATTCACCCCTCCACTTT. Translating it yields CASSLPGTGDNSPLHF.

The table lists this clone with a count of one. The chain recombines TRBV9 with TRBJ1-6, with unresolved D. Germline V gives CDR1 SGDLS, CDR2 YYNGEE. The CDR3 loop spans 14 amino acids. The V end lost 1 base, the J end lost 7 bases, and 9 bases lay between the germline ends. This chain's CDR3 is CASSVTHTNSPLHF. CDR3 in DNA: TGTGCCAGCAGCGTAACCCACACGAATTCACCCCTCCACTTT.

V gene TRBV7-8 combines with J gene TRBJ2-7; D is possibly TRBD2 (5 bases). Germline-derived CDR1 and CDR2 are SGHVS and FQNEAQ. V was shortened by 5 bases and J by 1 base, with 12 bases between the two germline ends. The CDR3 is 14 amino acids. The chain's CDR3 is CASSPGLGSYEQYF. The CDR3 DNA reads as TGTGCCAGCAGCCCAGGACTGGGTTCCTACGAGCAGTACTTC.

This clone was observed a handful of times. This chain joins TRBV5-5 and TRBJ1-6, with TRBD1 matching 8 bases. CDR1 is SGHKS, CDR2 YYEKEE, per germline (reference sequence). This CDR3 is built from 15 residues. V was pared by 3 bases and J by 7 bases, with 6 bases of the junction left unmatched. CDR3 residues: CASSSSRQGNSPLHF. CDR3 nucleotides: TGTGCCAGCAGCTCCTCCCGACAGGGGAATTCACCCCTCCACTTT. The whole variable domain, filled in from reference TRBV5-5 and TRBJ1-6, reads DAGVTQSPTHLIKTRGQQVTLRCSPISGHKSVSWYQQVLGQGPQFIFQYYEKEERGRGNFPDRFSARQFPNYSSELNVNALLLGDSALYLCASSSSRQGNSPLHFGNGTRLTVT.

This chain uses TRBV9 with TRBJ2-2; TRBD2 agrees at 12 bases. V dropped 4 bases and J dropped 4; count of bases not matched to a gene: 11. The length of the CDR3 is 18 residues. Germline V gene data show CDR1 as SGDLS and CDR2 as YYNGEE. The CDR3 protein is CASSLAPTSGSTTGELFF. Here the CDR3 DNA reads TGTGCCAGCAGCCTCGCCCCGACTAGCGGGAGTACCACCGGGGAGCTGTTTTTT. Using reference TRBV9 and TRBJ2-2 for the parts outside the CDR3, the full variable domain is DSGVTQTPKHLITATGQRVTLRCSPRSGDLSVYWYQQSLDQGLQFLIQYYNGEERAKGNILERFSAQQFPDLHSELNLSSLELGDSALYFCASSLAPTSGSTTGELFFGEGSRLTVL.

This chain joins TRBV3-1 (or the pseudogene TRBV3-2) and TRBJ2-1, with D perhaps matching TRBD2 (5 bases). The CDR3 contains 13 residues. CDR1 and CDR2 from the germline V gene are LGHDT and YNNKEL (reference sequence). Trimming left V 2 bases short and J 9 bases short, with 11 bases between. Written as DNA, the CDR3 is TGTGCCAGCAGCCAACCTTCGGGGTCTGAGCAGTTCTTC. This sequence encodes CASSQPSGSEQFF.

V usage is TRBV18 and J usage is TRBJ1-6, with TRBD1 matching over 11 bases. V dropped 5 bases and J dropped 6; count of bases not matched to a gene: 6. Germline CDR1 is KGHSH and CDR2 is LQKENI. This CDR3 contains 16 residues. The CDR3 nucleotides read TGTGCCAGCTCATCTGGACAGGGGGCGAGTAATTCACCCCTCCACTTT. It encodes CASSSGQGASNSPLHF. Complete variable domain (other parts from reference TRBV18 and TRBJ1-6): NAGVMQNPRHLVRRRGQEARLRCSPMKGHSHVYWYRQLPEEGLKFMVYLQKENIIDESGMPKERFSAEFPKEGPSILRIQQVVRGDSAAYFCASSSGQGASNSPLHFGNGTRLTVT.

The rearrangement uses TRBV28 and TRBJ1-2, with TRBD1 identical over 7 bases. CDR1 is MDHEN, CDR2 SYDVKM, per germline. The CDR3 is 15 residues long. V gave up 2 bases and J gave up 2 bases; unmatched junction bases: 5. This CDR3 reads CASSLGGTDNYGYTF. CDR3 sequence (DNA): TGTGCCAGCAGTTTAGGAGGGACAGACAACTATGGCTACACCTTC.

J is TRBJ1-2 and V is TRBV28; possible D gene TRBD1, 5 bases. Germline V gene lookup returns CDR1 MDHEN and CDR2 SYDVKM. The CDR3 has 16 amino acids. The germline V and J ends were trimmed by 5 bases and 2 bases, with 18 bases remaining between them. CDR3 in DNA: TGTGCCAGCAGTCTTCGGGGGTATGGGGAAAACTATGGCTACACCTTC. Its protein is CASSLRGYGENYGYTF.

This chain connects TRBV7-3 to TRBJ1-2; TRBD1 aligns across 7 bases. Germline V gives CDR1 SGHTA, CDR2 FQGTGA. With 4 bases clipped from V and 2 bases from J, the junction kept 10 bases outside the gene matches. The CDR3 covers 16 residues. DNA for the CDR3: TGTGCCAGCAGCTCCTTTCACAGGGACAGCAACTATGGCTACACCTTC. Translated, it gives CASSSFHRDSNYGYTF.